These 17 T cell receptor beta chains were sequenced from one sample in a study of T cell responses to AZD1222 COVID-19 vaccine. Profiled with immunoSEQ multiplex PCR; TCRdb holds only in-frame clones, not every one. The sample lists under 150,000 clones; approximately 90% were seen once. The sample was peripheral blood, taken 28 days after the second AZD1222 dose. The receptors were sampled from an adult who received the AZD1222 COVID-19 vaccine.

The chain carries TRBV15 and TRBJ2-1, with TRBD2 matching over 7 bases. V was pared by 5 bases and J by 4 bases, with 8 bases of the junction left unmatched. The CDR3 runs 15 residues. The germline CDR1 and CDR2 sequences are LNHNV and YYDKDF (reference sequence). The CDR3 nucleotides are TGTGCCACCAGCCCTAAGCGGGGAATTTACAATGAGCAGTTCTTC. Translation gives CATSPKRGIYNEQFF.

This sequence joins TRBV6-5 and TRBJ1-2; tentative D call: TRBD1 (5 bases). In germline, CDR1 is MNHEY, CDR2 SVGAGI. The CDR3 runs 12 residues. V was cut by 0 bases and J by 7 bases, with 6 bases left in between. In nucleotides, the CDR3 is TGTGCCAGCAGTTACTCGGGACGTGGCTACACCTTC. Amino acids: CASSYSGRGYTF.

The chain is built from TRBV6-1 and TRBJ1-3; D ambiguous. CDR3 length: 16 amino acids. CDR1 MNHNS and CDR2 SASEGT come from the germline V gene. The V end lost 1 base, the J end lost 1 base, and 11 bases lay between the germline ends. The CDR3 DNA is TGTGCCAGCAGTGAAGAGATGGGAGGTTCTGGAAACACCATATATTTT. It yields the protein CASSEEMGGSGNTIYF.

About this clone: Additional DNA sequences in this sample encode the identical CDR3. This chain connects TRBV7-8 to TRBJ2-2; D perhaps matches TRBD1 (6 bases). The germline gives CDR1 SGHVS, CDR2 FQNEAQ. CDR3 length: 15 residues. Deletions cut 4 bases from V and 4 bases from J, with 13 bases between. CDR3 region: CASSSTGSGTGELFF. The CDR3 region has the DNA TGTGCCAGCAGCTCAACAGGGTCGGGCACCGGGGAGCTGTTTTTT.

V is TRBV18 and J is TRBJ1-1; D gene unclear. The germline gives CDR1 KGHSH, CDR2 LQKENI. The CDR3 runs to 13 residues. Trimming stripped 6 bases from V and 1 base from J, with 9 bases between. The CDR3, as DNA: TGTGCCAGCTCTTCGAGTACGAACACTGAAGCTTTCTTT. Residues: CASSSSTNTEAFF.

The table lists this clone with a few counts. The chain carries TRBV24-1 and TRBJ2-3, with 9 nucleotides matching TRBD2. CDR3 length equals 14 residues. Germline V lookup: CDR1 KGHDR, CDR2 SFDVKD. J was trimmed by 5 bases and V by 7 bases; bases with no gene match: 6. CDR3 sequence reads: CATSSAGGQDTQYF. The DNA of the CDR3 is TGTGCCACCAGCTCCGCGGGAGGGCAAGATACGCAGTATTTT.

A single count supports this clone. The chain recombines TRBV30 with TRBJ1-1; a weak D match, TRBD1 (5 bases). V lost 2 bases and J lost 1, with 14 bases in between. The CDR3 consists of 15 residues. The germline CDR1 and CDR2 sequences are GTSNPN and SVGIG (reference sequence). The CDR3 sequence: CAWSQAGTENTEAFF. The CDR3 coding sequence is TGTGCCTGGAGTCAGGCGGGGACGGAGAACACTGAAGCTTTCTTT.

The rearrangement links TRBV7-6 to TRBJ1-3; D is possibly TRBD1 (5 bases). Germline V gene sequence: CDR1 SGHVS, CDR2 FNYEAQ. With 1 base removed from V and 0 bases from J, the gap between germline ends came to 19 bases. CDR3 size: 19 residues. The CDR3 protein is CASSLGWGGALASGNTIYF. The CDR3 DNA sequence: TGTGCCAGCAGCTTAGGGTGGGGCGGGGCCCTGGCCTCTGGAAACACCATATATTTT.

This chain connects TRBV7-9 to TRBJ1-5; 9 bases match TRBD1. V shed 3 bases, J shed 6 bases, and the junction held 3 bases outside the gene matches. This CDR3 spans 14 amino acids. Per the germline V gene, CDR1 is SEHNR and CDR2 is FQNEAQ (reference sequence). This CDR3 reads CASSFTGGGQPQHF. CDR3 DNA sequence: TGTGCCAGCAGCTTTACAGGGGGCGGTCAGCCCCAGCATTTT.

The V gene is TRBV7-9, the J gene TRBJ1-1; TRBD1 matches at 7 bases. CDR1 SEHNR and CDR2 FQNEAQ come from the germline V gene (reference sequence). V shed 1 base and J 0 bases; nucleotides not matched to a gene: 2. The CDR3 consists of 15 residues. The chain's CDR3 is CASSLVTGMNTEAFF. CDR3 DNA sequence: TGTGCCAGCAGCTTAGTGACAGGGATGAACACTGAAGCTTTCTTT.

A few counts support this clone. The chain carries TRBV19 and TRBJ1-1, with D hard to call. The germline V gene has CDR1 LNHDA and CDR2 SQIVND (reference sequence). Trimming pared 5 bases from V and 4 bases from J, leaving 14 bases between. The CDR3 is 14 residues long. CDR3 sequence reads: CASSPEGEATEAFF. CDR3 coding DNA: TGTGCCAGTAGTCCAGAGGGAGAGGCCACTGAAGCTTTCTTT.

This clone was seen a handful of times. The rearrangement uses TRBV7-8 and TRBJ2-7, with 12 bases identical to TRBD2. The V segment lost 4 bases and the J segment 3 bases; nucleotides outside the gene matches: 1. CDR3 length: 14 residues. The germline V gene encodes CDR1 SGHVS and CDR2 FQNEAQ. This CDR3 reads CASSSGLAGYEQYF. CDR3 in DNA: TGTGCCAGCAGCTCGGGACTAGCGGGCTACGAGCAGTACTTC.

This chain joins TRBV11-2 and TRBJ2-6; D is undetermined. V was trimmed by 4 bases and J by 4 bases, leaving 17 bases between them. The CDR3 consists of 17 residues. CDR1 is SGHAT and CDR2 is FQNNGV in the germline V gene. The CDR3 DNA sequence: TGTGCCAGCAGCTCACCTTGGGGAACAGCCGGGGCCAACGTCCTGACTTTC. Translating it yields CASSSPWGTAGANVLTF.

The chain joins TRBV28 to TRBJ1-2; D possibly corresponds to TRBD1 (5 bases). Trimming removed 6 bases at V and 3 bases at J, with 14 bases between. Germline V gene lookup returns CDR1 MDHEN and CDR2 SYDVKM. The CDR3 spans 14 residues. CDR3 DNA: TGTGCCAGCAGAACCGGGACGTTGGACTATGGCTACACCTTC. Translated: CASRTGTLDYGYTF.

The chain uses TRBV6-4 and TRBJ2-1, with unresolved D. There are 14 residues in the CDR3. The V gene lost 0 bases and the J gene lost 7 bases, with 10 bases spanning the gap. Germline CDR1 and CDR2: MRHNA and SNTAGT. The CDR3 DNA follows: TGTGCCAGCAGTGACTCGAGCAGACGGAATGAGCAGTTCTTC. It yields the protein CASSDSSRRNEQFF.

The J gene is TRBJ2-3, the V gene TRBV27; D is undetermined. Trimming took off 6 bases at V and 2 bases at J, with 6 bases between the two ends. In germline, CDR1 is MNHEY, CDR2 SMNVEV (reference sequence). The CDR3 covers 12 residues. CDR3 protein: CASSSTTDTQYF. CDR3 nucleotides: TGTGCCAGCAGCTCGACCACAGATACGCAGTATTTT.

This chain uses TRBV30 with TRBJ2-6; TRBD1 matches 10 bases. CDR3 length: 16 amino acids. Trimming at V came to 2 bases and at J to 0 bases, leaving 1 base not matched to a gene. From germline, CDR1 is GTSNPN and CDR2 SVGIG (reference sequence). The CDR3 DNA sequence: TGTGCCTGGAGTCGGACAGGGGGCTCTGGGGCCAACGTCCTGACTTTC. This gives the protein CAWSRTGGSGANVLTF.